Included here is one T cell receptor beta chain sequence, with context. This CDR3 has 14 amino acids. Trimming removed 2 bases at V and 1 base at J, with 8 bases between. Germline loops: CDR1 SGHTA, CDR2 FQGNSA. Measured with immunoSEQ multiplex PCR; TCRdb has only the in-frame clones, and not every one. The table includes 380,000 or so clones, around nine tenths detected once. The sample's treatment: 15 to 20 received Ad26.COV2.S at low or high dose, single or two shots; roughly five received placebo; per-sample allocation not given. On day 63 after the first injection, vaccine and placebo recipients gave samples. This entry is derived from a study of Ad26.COV2.S vaccination and SARS-CoV-2 variants. The wider study: Once, or twice with 56 days between doses, Ad26.COV2.S was given intramuscularly.

The source was peripheral blood, collected in a trial of Ad26.COV2.S vaccine versus placebo. The chain joins TRBV7-2 to TRBJ2-5, with D perhaps matching TRBD1 (5 bases). This sequence was found in a person between 18 and 59 years old who received the Ad26.COV2.S COVID-19 vaccine or a placebo. The CDR3 is CASSLTRAQETQYF. Here the CDR3 DNA reads TGTGCCAGCAGCTTAACCAGGGCCCAAGAGACCCAGTACTTC.